These 27 T cell receptor beta chains were sequenced from one sample in a study of T cell changes during pregnancy in multiple sclerosis. Measured with immunoSEQ multiplex PCR; TCRdb has only the in-frame clones, and not every one. The sample contains some 29,000 clones, about 89% of which appear only once. The sequencing used CD8+ T cells from peripheral blood mononuclear cells, collected after pregnancy. These TCRs come from a female donor with multiple sclerosis, enrolled in a pregnancy study.

V and J are TRBV7-9 and TRBJ1-4; D uncertain. The V and J ends lost 5 bases and 8 bases respectively, with 21 bases between them. CDR1 is SEHNR, CDR2 FQNEAQ, per germline (reference sequence). The CDR3 has 16 amino acids. DNA for the CDR3: TGTGCCAGCAGCCCCCGGGAAGGGCGTTTGCAGGAAAAACTGTTTTTT. It is translated as CASSPREGRLQEKLFF.

The genes are TRBV19 and TRBJ2-7; 8 positions match TRBD1. The CDR3 covers 15 residues. V lost 0 bases, J lost 2 bases, and 3 bases stayed unmatched. Per germline, CDR1 LNHDA and CDR2 SQIVND (reference sequence). CDR3 sequence reads: CASSIEGQAAYEQYF. The CDR3 coding sequence is TGTGCCAGTAGTATAGAGGGACAGGCCGCCTACGAGCAGTACTTC.

The chain employs TRBV6-1 and TRBJ2-3, with D unclear. The V end was cut by 1 base, the J end by 3 bases, with 5 bases between. The CDR3 sequence is 13 residues long. Germline values: CDR1 MNHNS, CDR2 SASEGT. The CDR3 protein is CASSEGETDTQYF. The DNA of the CDR3 is TGTGCCAGCAGTGAAGGAGAGACAGATACGCAGTATTTT.

The rearrangement links TRBV28 to TRBJ2-3; maybe TRBD1 (6 bases). Germline lookup yields CDR1 MDHEN and CDR2 SYDVKM. The V end was cut by 6 bases, the J end by 4 bases, with 14 bases between. The CDR3 is 14 amino acids. The CDR3 here is CASSLRTDPDTQYF. The DNA of the CDR3 is TGTGCCAGCAGCCTAAGGACAGATCCAGATACGCAGTATTTT.

V is TRBV19 and J is TRBJ2-1, with TRBD2 matching 13 bases. Germline CDR1 LNHDA, CDR2 SQIVND (reference sequence). This CDR3 is built from 16 residues. The V gene end was trimmed by 5 bases and the J gene end by 5 bases; junction bases not matched to a gene: 6. The CDR3 nucleotides are TGTGCCAGTAGTCCCTGGACTAGCGGGAGAGACAATGAGCAGTTCTTC. Its protein is CASSPWTSGRDNEQFF.

The V call is TRBV27, the J call TRBJ2-2; 8 bases are a match to TRBD2. The V and J ends lost 11 bases and 7 bases, in that order; junction bases with no gene match: 15. CDR1 and CDR2 (germline): MNHEY, SMNVEV (reference sequence). This CDR3 region has 15 residues. CDR3 amino acids: CAASSRSGSFGELFF. The DNA of the CDR3 is TGTGCCGCCAGCAGTAGAAGCGGGAGCTTCGGGGAGCTGTTTTTT.

The chain couples TRBV7-3 to TRBJ2-1; 9 bases align to TRBD2. V was pared by 5 bases and J by 5 bases, with 1 base of the junction left unmatched. Germline V gene data show CDR1 as SGHTA and CDR2 as FQGTGA. The CDR3 totals 13 residues. The CDR3 coding sequence is TGTGCCAGCAGCAGACTAGCGGACAATGAGCAGTTCTTC. It yields the protein CASSRLADNEQFF.

V usage is TRBV10-1 and J usage is TRBJ2-3; 9 bases map to TRBD2. Germline V gene sequence: CDR1 WNHNN, CDR2 SYGVQD (reference sequence). The CDR3 has 15 residues. After removal of 5 bases from V and 3 bases from J, the junction contained 6 bases not matched to a gene. CDR3 DNA sequence: TGCGCCAGCAGTCGCGGGAGGGGGAGGACAGATACGCAGTATTTT. This sequence encodes CASSRGRGRTDTQYF.

This clone was picked up one time. This chain links TRBV4-1 with TRBJ2-1; TRBD2 aligns across 10 bases. Looked up from germline, CDR1 is MGHRA and CDR2 is YSYEKL. This CDR3 is built from 17 residues. J gave up 2 bases and V 0 bases, and 4 bases lay outside the gene matches. CDR3 protein: CASSQENGLAAYNEQFF. For the CDR3, the DNA is TGCGCCAGCAGCCAAGAAAACGGACTAGCGGCCTACAATGAGCAGTTCTTC.

This rearrangement joins TRBV7-9 to TRBJ2-7; a possible D gene is TRBD2 (5 bases). This CDR3 contains 13 residues. CDR1 is SEHNR and CDR2 is FQNEAQ in the germline V gene (reference sequence). The V end lost 3 bases, the J end lost 2 bases, and 8 bases lay between the germline ends. CDR3 residues: CASSFWGAYEQYF. The DNA for the CDR3 is TGTGCCAGCAGCTTTTGGGGAGCCTACGAGCAGTACTTC.

This rearrangement joins TRBV5-8 to TRBJ2-7; D might be TRBD2 (7 bases). The CDR3 spans 15 residues. V lost 0 bases to trimming and J lost 5 bases, with 15 bases between them. Per germline, CDR1 SGHTS and CDR2 YDEGEE. The CDR3 here is CASSLEGGDMDEQYF. As DNA, the CDR3 is TGTGCCAGCAGCTTGGAGGGGGGGGATATGGACGAGCAGTACTTC.

This chain connects TRBV4-3 to TRBJ2-3, with 7 bases that match TRBD2. Germline V gene lookup returns CDR1 LGHNA and CDR2 YSLEER. CDR3 length: 16 amino acids. The ends lost 0 bases at V and 4 bases at J; junction bases unmatched: 7. The CDR3 is CASSQDLGGSADTQYF. The CDR3 nucleotides are TGCGCCAGCAGCCAAGATTTAGGCGGGAGCGCAGATACGCAGTATTTT.

This clone was picked up many times. This chain links TRBV19 with TRBJ2-1; 12 bases are shared with TRBD2. This CDR3 comprises 15 residues. Per germline, CDR1 LNHDA and CDR2 SQIVND (reference sequence). V was pared by 5 bases and J by 7 bases, with 6 bases of the junction left unmatched. The CDR3 DNA is TGTGCCAGTAGTCCCTGGACTAGCGGGAAGAATGAGCAGTTCTTC. It encodes CASSPWTSGKNEQFF.

The chain links TRBV27 to TRBJ1-2; D is possibly TRBD1 (5 bases). The CDR3 is 13 amino acids. V was trimmed by 5 bases and J by 0 bases, leaving 7 bases between them. CDR1 is MNHEY, CDR2 SMNVEV, per germline (reference sequence). DNA of the CDR3: TGTGCCAGCAGTGCGGGGGCTAACTATGGCTACACCTTC. It is translated as CASSAGANYGYTF.

V and J are TRBV19 and TRBJ1-5; D gene ambiguous. Germline V gene lookup returns CDR1 LNHDA and CDR2 SQIVND (reference sequence). Trimming took 5 bases from V and 2 from J, leaving 10 bases between them. This CDR3 comprises 14 residues. CDR3 in amino acids: CASSVGGGNQPQHF. Written as DNA, the CDR3 is TGTGCCAGTAGTGTCGGTGGAGGCAATCAGCCCCAGCATTTT.

J is TRBJ2-3 and V is TRBV27; a weak D match, TRBD1 (5 bases). CDR3 length: 14 residues. CDR1 and CDR2 (germline): MNHEY, SMNVEV (reference sequence). The V gene lost 10 bases and the J gene lost 4 bases, with 18 bases spanning the gap. The DNA of the CDR3 is TGTGCCACCAAGGGCAGGGAATCGGCAGATACGCAGTATTTT. Its protein is CATKGRESADTQYF.

The chain has TRBV19 and TRBJ2-1; TRBD1 might be the D (6 bases). Germline V gene data show CDR1 as LNHDA and CDR2 as SQIVND (reference sequence). Trimming pared 5 bases from V and 0 bases from J, leaving 11 bases between. The CDR3 contains 15 residues. Written as DNA, the CDR3 is TGTGCCAGTAGTTGGGCAGGGGACTCCTACAATGAGCAGTTCTTC. Translating it yields CASSWAGDSYNEQFF.

The rearrangement links TRBV6-1 to TRBJ2-7, with D unresolved. The V end lost 0 bases, the J end lost 5 bases, and 11 bases lay between the germline ends. The CDR3 is 14 residues long. From germline, CDR1 is MNHNS and CDR2 SASEGT. The CDR3 loop reads CASSEAEGADEQYF. CDR3 DNA: TGTGCCAGCAGTGAAGCGGAAGGTGCGGACGAGCAGTACTTC.

The chain recombines TRBV7-8 with TRBJ1-1, with 7 bases aligning to TRBD1. Germline trimming cut 1 base from V and 0 bases from J; bases unmatched to any gene: 2. The CDR3 sequence is 15 residues long. The germline CDR1 and CDR2 sequences are SGHVS and FQNEAQ. CDR3 sequence: CASSLGDSLNTEAFF. The DNA for the CDR3 is TGTGCCAGCAGCTTAGGGGACAGCCTGAACACTGAAGCTTTCTTT.

The chain combines TRBV6-6 with TRBJ2-7, with 12 bases fitting TRBD2. Germline-derived CDR1 and CDR2 are MNHNY and SVGAGI (reference sequence). CDR3 length: 15 amino acids. Trimming took 4 bases from V and 1 from J; bases not matched to a gene: 2. The CDR3 region is CASSSSGRDSYEQYF. The CDR3 DNA sequence: TGTGCCAGCAGTTCTAGCGGGAGGGATTCCTACGAGCAGTACTTC.

This clone has a single count. The chain carries TRBV30 and TRBJ1-3; weak D call: TRBD1 (5 bases). V lost 8 bases and J lost 0, with 14 bases in between. The CDR3 is 14 residues long. The germline V gene has CDR1 GTSNPN and CDR2 SVGIG (reference sequence). The CDR3 spells CAGGLRSSGNTIYF. CDR3 bases: TGTGCCGGGGGACTTCGGAGCTCTGGAAACACCATATATTTT.

The genes are TRBV7-6 and TRBJ1-1, with D possibly being TRBD1 (5 bases). Germline loops: CDR1 SGHVS, CDR2 FNYEAQ. Trimming shortened V by 8 bases and J by 3 bases, and 16 bases separated the two germline ends. The CDR3 extends over 14 amino acids. Here the CDR3 DNA reads TGTGCCAGCGCCGCCGGGGGATTAGACACTGAAGCTTTCTTT. This translates into CASAAGGLDTEAFF. Full variable domain (remainder filled in from reference TRBV7-6 and TRBJ1-1): GAGVSQSPRYKVTKRGQDVALRCDPISGHVSLYWYRQALGQGPEFLTYFNYEAQQDKSGLPNDRFSAERPEGSISTLTIQRTEQRDSAMYRCASAAGGLDTEAFFGQGTRLTVV.

The CDR3 DNA is TGTGCCAGTAACGGACAGCGGGAAAAACTGTTTTTT. Amino acid sequence: CASNGQREKLFF. The V gene is TRBV19, the J gene TRBJ1-4, with TRBD1 as a possible D gene (6 bases). Deletions cut 7 bases from V and 8 bases from J, with 11 bases between. Per germline, CDR1 LNHDA and CDR2 SQIVND (reference sequence). CDR3 length: 12 residues.

V gene TRBV5-6 combines with J gene TRBJ2-1; the D is unclear. Deletions cut 2 bases from V and 8 bases from J, with 14 bases between. CDR3 length equals 14 residues. Germline CDR1 is SGHDT and CDR2 is YYEEEE. DNA of the CDR3: TGTGCCAGCAGCTTTCTGCCCGAGAGCGATGAGCAGTTCTTC. Amino acids: CASSFLPESDEQFF.

Only one count was recorded for this clone. This CDR3 reads CASSQLAGEYNEQFF. The CDR3 nucleotides are TGTGCCAGCAGCCAACTAGCGGGAGAATACAATGAGCAGTTCTTC. The rearrangement uses TRBV4-2 and TRBJ2-1; 10 bases are a match to TRBD2. Germline loops: CDR1 LGHNA, CDR2 YNFKEQ. V lost 2 bases, J lost 4 bases, and 2 bases stayed unmatched. The CDR3 runs to 15 residues.

The chain has TRBV28 and TRBJ2-5; D is possibly TRBD2 (5 bases). Germline V gene lookup returns CDR1 MDHEN and CDR2 SYDVKM. Trimming cost V 6 bases and J 3 bases, with 11 bases left between them. This CDR3 has 13 amino acids. DNA of the CDR3: TGTGCCAGCAGATTTAGCGATGAAGAGACCCAGTACTTC. It is translated as CASRFSDEETQYF.

The rearrangement links TRBV19 to TRBJ1-5, with 7 bases identical to TRBD1. This CDR3 spans 13 amino acids. CDR1 and CDR2 (germline): LNHDA, SQIVND (reference sequence). V lost 5 bases and J lost 6; bases outside the gene matches: 4. The CDR3 region is CASSQGGPQPQHF. The CDR3 coding sequence is TGTGCCAGTAGTCAAGGGGGCCCTCAGCCCCAGCATTTT. Combining the CDR3 with reference TRBV19 and TRBJ1-5 gives the whole variable domain DGGITQSPKYLFRKEGQNVTLSCEQNLNHDAMYWYRQDPGQGLRLIYYSQIVNDFQKGDIAEGYSVSREKKESFPLTVTSAQKNPTAFYLCASSQGGPQPQHFGDGTRLSIL.